This T cell receptor beta chain was identified in a study of cytomegalovirus exposure and HLA in healthy donors. With regard to this clone: Its cognate antigen is unknown.

Trimming removed 2 bases from V and 2 bases from J, with 6 bases in between. This CDR3 comprises 14 residues. The germline V gene has CDR1 KGHSH and CDR2 LQKENI. Notes on the study in general: Most of the TCR beta V segments (in an earlier analysis) were productive either about 90% or about 30% of the time. In all likelihood, a cluster of highly shared sequence variants was a sequencing artifact. A missense variant in DCLRE1C was later tied to TCR beta V- and J-gene trimming.

With 60 Vbeta and 13 Jbeta primers, the PCR was carried out. Measured with immunoSEQ multiplex PCR; TCRdb has only the in-frame clones, and not every one. This table holds 150,000 to 190,000 clones, approximately 84% found once. The sequence was obtained from a woman aged 18 to 35 in good health and CMV-seronegative. The sequencing sample was made of PBMCs. The chain links TRBV18 to TRBJ1-4; D call uncertain. The CDR3 spells CASSPGGTNEKLFF. CDR3 coding DNA: TGTGCCAGCTCACCAGGAGGGACTAATGAAAAACTGTTTTTT.